These 3 T cell receptor beta chains share one sample of origin, sequenced in a study of shared clonotypes between healthy human individuals. Measured with immunoSEQ multiplex PCR; TCRdb has only the in-frame clones, and not every one. The table shows hundreds of thousands of clones, with roughly nine tenths occurring only once. CD45RO-negative, CCR7-selected cells formed the naive CD8 fraction, which excluded terminally differentiated effector memory CD45RA+ cells. The specimen sequenced was naive CD8+ T cells sorted from blood. Receptors originate from a man aged 25-40 years in good health.

This chain uses TRBV4-1 with TRBJ1-1; no definite D call. Trimming cost V 1 base and J 1 base, with 7 bases left between them. The CDR3 covers 14 residues. Germline CDR1 is MGHRA and CDR2 is YSYEKL. The chain's CDR3 is CASSQGAGNTEAFF. CDR3 nucleotide sequence: TGCGCCAGCAGCCAAGGGGCTGGGAACACTGAAGCTTTCTTT.

The chain has TRBV7-2 and TRBJ2-3; the match to TRBD1 covers 12 bases. The length of the CDR3 is 16 residues. The germline V gene has CDR1 SGHTA and CDR2 FQGNSA. V shed 5 bases and J 5 bases; nucleotides not matched to a gene: 8. The CDR3 here is CASSDRDRGRRDTQYF. CDR3 bases: TGTGCCAGCAGCGACCGGGACAGGGGGCGCAGAGATACGCAGTATTTT.

The rearrangement uses TRBV29-1 and TRBJ1-1; D perhaps matches TRBD1 (6 bases). Germline-derived CDR1 and CDR2 are SQVTM and ANQGSEA. The CDR3 runs to 13 residues. V was cut by 4 bases and J by 6 bases, with 15 bases left in between. CDR3 sequence: CSVGGGHQPEAFF. CDR3 in DNA: TGCAGCGTTGGGGGGGGACACCAGCCTGAAGCTTTCTTT.